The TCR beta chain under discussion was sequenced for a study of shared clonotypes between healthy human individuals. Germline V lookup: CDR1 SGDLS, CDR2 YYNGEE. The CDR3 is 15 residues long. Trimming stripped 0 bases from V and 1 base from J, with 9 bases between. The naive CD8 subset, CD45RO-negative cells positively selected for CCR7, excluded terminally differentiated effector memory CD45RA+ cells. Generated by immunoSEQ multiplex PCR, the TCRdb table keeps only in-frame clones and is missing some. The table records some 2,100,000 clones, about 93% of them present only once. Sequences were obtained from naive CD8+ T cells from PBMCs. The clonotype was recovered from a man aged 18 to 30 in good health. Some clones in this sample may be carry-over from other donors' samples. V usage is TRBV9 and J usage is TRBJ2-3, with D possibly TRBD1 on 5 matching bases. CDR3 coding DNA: TGTGCCAGCAGCGTAGATGGGGCTGGCACAGATACGCAGTATTTT. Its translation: CASSVDGAGTDTQYF.